Following are 10 T cell receptor beta chains from one sample sequenced in a study of blood T cell repertoires in COVID-19. Measured with immunoSEQ multiplex PCR; TCRdb has only the in-frame clones, and not every one. The profile shows about 83,000 clones, approximately 81% of them singletons. The sample was peripheral blood. These receptor sequences come from a woman older than 75 with acute or convalescent COVID-19.

This sequence joins TRBV19 and TRBJ2-7; D is possibly TRBD1 (6 bases). The CDR3 covers 15 residues. The germline CDR1 and CDR2 sequences are LNHDA and SQIVND (reference sequence). The V end lost 6 bases, the J end lost 2 bases, and 17 bases lay between the germline ends. The CDR3 DNA is TGTGCCAGTAGCCTACAGGGTTCCCTACCCTACGAGCAGTACTTC. Translating it yields CASSLQGSLPYEQYF.

The rearrangement uses TRBV7-9 and TRBJ2-1, with 12 bases fitting TRBD2. V was pared by 3 bases and J by 5 bases, with 5 bases of the junction left unmatched. The CDR3 contains 16 residues. In germline, CDR1 is SEHNR, CDR2 FQNEAQ (reference sequence). The CDR3 region is CASSLASGGANNEQFF. Here the CDR3 DNA reads TGTGCCAGCAGCTTGGCTAGCGGGGGGGCCAACAATGAGCAGTTCTTC.

This clone is a singleton in its sample. The chain combines TRBV30 with TRBJ1-2; TRBD1 might be the D (6 bases). The V and J ends lost 1 base and 5 bases respectively, with 11 bases between them. Germline V lookup: CDR1 GTSNPN, CDR2 SVGIG (reference sequence). The length of the CDR3 is 13 residues. The CDR3 region has the DNA TGTGCCTGGAGTGAAACAGGGAGATATGGCTACACCTTC. Amino acid sequence: CAWSETGRYGYTF.

The rearrangement uses TRBV7-8 and TRBJ2-2; TRBD1 aligns across 9 bases. This CDR3 is built from 16 residues. The germline V gene has CDR1 SGHVS and CDR2 FQNEAQ. Germline trimming cut 2 bases from V and 6 bases from J; bases unmatched to any gene: 7. CDR3 residues: CASSLRGTGTAGELFF. DNA for the CDR3: TGTGCCAGCAGCTTAAGAGGGACAGGGACCGCCGGGGAGCTGTTTTTT.

This chain connects TRBV19 to TRBJ2-3; D unresolved. Deletions cut 4 bases from V and 3 bases from J, with 11 bases between. CDR1 and CDR2 (germline): LNHDA, SQIVND (reference sequence). This CDR3 is built from 14 residues. CDR3 sequence (DNA): TGTGCCAGTAGTAGAGGAAGCGTTACAGATACGCAGTATTTT. Encoded protein: CASSRGSVTDTQYF.

The chain is built from TRBV6-2 or TRBV6-3 and TRBJ1-2; 9 nucleotides align to TRBD1. From germline, CDR1 is MNHEY and CDR2 SVGEGT. Losses at the gene ends were 2 bases for V and 8 bases for J; bases not matched to a gene: 9. The CDR3 extends over 15 amino acids. DNA for the CDR3: TGTGCCAGCAGTTACGAGGGACAGGGTAAAGGAGGCTACACCTTC. Protein sequence: CASSYEGQGKGGYTF.

This clone appeared a few times. The rearrangement joins TRBV2 to TRBJ2-1; a possible D gene is TRBD1 (7 bases). CDR1 and CDR2 from the germline V gene are SNHLY and FYNNEI. This CDR3 spans 14 amino acids. The V and J ends lost 6 bases and 6 bases respectively, with 15 bases between them. The CDR3 loop reads CASSARQGGNEQFF. The CDR3, as DNA: TGTGCCAGCAGCGCCAGACAGGGAGGCAATGAGCAGTTCTTC.

The V call is TRBV4-3, the J call TRBJ2-3; TRBD2 might be the D (6 bases). Germline V gene sequence: CDR1 LGHNA, CDR2 YSLEER. The CDR3 spans 14 residues. Trimming shortened V by 3 bases and J by 0 bases, and 7 bases separated the two germline ends. CDR3 sequence (DNA): TGCGCCAGCAGCCAGGGGACTAGCACAGATACGCAGTATTTT. Translated: CASSQGTSTDTQYF.

The V call is TRBV25-1, the J call TRBJ1-2, with a tentative D call TRBD1 (6 bases). Germline V gives CDR1 MGHDK, CDR2 SYGVNS. V was cut by 7 bases and J by 2 bases, with 23 bases left in between. The CDR3 is made up of 17 amino acids. The CDR3 sequence is CASTPAGAGAFNYGYTF. The CDR3 coding sequence is TGTGCCAGCACTCCCGCGGGGGCAGGGGCCTTCAACTATGGCTACACCTTC.

The chain recombines TRBV18 with TRBJ2-7, with a tentative D call TRBD2 (6 bases). Germline CDR1 reads KGHSH; CDR2 reads LQKENI. Trimming shortened V by 1 base and J by 0 bases, and 19 bases separated the two germline ends. This CDR3 is built from 18 residues. CDR3 in amino acids: CASSPLIRLEGHSYEQYF. The CDR3, as DNA: TGTGCCAGCTCACCACTGATACGTTTGGAGGGGCACTCCTACGAGCAGTACTTC.